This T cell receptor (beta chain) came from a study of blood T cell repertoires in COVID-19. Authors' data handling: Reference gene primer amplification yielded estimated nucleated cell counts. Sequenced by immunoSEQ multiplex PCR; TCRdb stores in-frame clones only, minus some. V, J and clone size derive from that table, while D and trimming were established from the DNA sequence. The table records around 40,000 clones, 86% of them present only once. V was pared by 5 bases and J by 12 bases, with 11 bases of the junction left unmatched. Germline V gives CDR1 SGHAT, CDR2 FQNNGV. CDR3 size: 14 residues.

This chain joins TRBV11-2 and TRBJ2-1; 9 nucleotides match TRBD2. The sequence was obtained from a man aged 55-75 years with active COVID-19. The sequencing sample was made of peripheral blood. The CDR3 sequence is CASSPQREVAGQFF. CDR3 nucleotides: TGTGCCAGCAGCCCCCAGCGGGAGGTGGCGGGGCAGTTCTTC.